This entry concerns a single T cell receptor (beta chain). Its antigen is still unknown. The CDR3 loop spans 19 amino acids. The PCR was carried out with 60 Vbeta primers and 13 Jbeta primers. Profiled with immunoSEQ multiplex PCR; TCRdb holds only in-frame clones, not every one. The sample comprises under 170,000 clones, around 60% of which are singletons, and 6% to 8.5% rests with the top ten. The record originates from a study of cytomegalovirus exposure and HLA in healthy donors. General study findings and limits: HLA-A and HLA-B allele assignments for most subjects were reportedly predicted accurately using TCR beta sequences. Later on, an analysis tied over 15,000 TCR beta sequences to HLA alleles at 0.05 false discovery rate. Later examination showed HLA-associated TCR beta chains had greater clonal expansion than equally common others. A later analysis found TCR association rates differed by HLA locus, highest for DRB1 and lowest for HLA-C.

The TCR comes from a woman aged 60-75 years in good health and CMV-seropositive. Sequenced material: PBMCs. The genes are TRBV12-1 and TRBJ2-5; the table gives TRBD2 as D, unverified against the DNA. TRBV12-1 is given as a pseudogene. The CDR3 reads CASSFVNRHLAEGLETQYF. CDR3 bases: TGTGCCAGCAGCTTTGTTAATCGACACCTAGCGGAGGGGCTGGAGACCCAGTACTTC.